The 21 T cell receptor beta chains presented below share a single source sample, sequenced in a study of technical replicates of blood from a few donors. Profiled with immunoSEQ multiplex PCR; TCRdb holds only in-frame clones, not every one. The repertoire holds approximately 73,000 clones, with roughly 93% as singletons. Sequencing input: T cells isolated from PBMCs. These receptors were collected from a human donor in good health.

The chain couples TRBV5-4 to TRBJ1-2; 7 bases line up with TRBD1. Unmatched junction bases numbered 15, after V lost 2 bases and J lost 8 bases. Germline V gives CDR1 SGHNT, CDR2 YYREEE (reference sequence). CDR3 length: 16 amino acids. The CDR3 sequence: CASSFGQGGPSRGYTF. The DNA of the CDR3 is TGTGCCAGCAGCTTTGGGCAGGGGGGTCCGTCTCGGGGCTACACCTTC.

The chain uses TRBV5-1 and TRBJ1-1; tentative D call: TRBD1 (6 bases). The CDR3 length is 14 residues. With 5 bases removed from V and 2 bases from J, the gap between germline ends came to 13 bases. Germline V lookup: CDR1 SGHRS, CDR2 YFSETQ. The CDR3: CASRGAAGNTEAFF. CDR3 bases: TGCGCCAGCAGGGGGGCCGCTGGAAACACTGAAGCTTTCTTT. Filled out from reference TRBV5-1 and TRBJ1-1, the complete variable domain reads KAGVTQTPRYLIKTRGQQVTLSCSPISGHRSVSWYQQTPGQGLQFLFEYFSETQRNKGNFPGRFSGRQFSNSRSEMNVSTLELGDSALYLCASRGAAGNTEAFFGQGTRLTVV.

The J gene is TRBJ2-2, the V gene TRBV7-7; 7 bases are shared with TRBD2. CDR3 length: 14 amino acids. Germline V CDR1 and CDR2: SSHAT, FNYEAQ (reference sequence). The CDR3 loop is CASSTSPNTGELFF. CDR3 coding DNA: TGTGCTAGCTCGACTAGCCCGAACACCGGGGAGCTGTTTTTT.

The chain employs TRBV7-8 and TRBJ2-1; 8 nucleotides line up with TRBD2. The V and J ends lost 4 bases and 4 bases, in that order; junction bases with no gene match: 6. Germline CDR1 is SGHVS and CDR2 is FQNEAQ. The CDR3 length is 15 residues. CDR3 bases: TGTGCCAGCAGCTCACTAGCGGCAAGTTACAATGAGCAGTTCTTC. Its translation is CASSSLAASYNEQFF. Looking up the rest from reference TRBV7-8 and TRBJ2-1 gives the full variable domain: GAGVSQSPRYKVAKRGQDVALRCDPISGHVSLFWYQQALGQGPEFLTYFQNEAQLDKSGLPSDRFFAERPEGSVSTLKIQRTQQEDSAVYLCASSSLAASYNEQFFGPGTRLTVL.

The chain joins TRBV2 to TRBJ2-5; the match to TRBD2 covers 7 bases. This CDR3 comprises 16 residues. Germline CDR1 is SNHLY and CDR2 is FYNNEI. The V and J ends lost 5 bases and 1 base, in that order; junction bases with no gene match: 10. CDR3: CASSSGGYGAQETQYF. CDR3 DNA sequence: TGTGCCAGCAGTTCGGGAGGCTATGGGGCCCAAGAGACCCAGTACTTC.

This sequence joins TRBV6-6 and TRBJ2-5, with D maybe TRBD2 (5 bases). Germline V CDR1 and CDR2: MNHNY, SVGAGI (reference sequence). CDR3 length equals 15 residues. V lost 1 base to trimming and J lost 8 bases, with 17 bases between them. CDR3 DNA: TGTGCCAGCAGTTACTTAGGCAGCGGCAAGAGTACCCAGTACTTC. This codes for CASSYLGSGKSTQYF.

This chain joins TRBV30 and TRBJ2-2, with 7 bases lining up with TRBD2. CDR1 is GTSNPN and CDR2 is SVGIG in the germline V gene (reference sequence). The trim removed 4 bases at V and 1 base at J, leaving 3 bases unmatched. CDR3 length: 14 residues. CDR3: CAWIGEGNTGELFF. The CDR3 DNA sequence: TGTGCCTGGATCGGGGAGGGGAACACCGGGGAGCTGTTTTTT.

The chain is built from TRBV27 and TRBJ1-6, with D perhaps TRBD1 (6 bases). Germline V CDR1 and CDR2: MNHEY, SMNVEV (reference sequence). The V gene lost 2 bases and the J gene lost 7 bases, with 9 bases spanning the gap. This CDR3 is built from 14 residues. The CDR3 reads CASSLRQGNSPLHF. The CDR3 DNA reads TGTGCCAGCAGTTTAAGGCAGGGGAATTCACCCCTCCACTTT.

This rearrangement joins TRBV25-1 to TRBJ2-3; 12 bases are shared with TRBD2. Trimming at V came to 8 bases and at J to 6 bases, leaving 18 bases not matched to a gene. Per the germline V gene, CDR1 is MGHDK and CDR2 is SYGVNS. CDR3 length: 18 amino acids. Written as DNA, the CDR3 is TGTGCCAGCGGGGGGATGGGCCGTACTAGCGGGAGGTGGGATACGCAGTATTTT. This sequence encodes CASGGMGRTSGRWDTQYF.

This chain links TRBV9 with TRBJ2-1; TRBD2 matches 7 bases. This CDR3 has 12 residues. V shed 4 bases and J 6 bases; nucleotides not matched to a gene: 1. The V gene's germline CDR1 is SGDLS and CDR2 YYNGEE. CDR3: CASSWGGNEQFF. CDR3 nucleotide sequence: TGTGCCAGCAGCTGGGGGGGCAATGAGCAGTTCTTC. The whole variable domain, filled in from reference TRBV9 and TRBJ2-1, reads DSGVTQTPKHLITATGQRVTLRCSPRSGDLSVYWYQQSLDQGLQFLIQYYNGEERAKGNILERFSAQQFPDLHSELNLSSLELGDSALYFCASSWGGNEQFFGPGTRLTVL.

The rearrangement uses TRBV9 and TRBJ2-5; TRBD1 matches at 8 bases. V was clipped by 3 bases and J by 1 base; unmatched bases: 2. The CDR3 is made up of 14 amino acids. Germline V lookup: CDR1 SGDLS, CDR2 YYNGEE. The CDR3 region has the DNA TGTGCCAGCAGCGCGGGGACAGGCCAAGAGACCCAGTACTTC. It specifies CASSAGTGQETQYF.

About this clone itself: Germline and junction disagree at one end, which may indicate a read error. CDR3 DNA: TGTGCCAGCAACCAAGTGGTCAGGGGGCGGTTTAAGGACCAAAAACTGTTTTTT. Translated, it gives CASNQVVRGRFKDQKLFF. This sequence joins TRBV4-2 and TRBJ1-4; 8 bases match TRBD1. Per germline, CDR1 LGHNA and CDR2 YNFKEQ. The CDR3 runs to 18 residues.

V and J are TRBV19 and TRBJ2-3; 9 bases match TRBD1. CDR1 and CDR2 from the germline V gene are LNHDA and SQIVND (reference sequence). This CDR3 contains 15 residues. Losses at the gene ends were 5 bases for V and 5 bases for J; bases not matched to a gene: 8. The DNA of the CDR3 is TGTGCCAGTAGTGGATACAGGGGGCCAGGAGATACGCAGTATTTT. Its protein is CASSGYRGPGDTQYF.

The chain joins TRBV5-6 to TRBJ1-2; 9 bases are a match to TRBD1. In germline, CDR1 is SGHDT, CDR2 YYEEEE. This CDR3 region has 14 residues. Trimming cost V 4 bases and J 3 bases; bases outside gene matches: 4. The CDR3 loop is CASSGTGKYYGYTF. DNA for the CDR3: TGTGCCAGCAGCGGGACAGGGAAGTACTATGGCTACACCTTC.

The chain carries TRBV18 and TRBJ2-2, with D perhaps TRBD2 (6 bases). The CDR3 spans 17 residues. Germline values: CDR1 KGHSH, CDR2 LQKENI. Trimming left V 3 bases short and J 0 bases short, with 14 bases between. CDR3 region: CASSPFPAGTNTGELFF. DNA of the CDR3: TGTGCCAGCTCACCTTTTCCCGCGGGGACGAACACCGGGGAGCTGTTTTTT.

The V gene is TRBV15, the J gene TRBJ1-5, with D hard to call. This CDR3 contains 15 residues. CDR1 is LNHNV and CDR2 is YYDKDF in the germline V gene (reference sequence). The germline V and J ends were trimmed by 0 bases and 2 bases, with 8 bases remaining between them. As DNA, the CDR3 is TGTGCCACCAGCAGAGATGTGGCAGGCAATCAGCCCCAGCATTTT. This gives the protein CATSRDVAGNQPQHF.

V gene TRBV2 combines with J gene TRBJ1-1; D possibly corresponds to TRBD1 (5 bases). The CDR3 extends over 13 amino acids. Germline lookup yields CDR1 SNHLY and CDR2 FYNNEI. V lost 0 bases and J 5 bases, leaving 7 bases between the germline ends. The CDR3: CASSEAGRTEAFF. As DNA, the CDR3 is TGTGCCAGCAGTGAAGCGGGGCGTACTGAAGCTTTCTTT.

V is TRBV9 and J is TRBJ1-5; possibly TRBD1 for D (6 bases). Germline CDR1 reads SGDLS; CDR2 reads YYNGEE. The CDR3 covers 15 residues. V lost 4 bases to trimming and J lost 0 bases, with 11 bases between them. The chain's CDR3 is CASSTTGSSNQPQHF. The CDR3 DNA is TGTGCCAGCAGCACAACAGGGAGTAGCAATCAGCCCCAGCATTTT.

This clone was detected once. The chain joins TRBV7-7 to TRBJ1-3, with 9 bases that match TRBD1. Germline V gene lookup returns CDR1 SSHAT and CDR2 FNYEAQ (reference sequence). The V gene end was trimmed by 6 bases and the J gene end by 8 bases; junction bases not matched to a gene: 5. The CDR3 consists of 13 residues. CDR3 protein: CASSLGQGDTIYF. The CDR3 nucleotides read TGTGCCAGCAGTCTGGGACAGGGAGACACCATATATTTT. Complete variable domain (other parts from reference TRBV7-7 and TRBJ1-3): GAGVSQSPRYKVTKRGQDVTLRCDPISSHATLYWYQQALGQGPEFLTYFNYEAQPDKSGLPSDRFSAERPEGSISTLTIQRTEQRDSAMYRCASSLGQGDTIYFGEGSWLTVV.

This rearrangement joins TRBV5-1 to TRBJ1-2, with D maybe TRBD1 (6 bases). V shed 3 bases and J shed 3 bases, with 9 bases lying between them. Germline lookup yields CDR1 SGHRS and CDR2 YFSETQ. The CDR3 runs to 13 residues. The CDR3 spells CASSSDSYYGYTF. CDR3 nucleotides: TGCGCCAGCAGCTCGGACAGTTACTATGGCTACACCTTC.

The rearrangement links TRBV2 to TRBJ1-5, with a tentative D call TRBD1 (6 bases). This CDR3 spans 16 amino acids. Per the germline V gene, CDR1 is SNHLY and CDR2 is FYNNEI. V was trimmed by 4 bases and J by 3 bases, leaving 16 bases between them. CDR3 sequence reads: CASSALRTELNQPQHF. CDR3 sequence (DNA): TGTGCCAGCAGTGCGCTGCGGACAGAACTCAATCAGCCCCAGCATTTT.